The next 4 T cell receptor beta chains were all read from a single sample in a study of low-dose radiotherapy and immunotherapy resistance in tumors. Stated time point: after trial treatment. Described treatment: LDRT plus nivolumab, ipilimumab, low-dose cyclophosphamide and aspirin (RACIN trial). cDNA synthesis used a TRAV/TRBV-specific primer set for both chains. TCRs underwent around 20 PCR cycles of amplification with a constant-region primer and V-primer adapter. TCRdb independently ran MiXCR on the reads; one entry per CDR3 protein. Among roughly 95,000 distinct CDR3 sequences listed, 20% to 25% were seen once. Sequenced material: PBMCs, taken after low-dose radiotherapy plus immunotherapy. Receptors originate from a female donor with ovarian cancer.

This clonotype was counted many times. This chain connects TRBV7-2 to TRBJ2-7, with 8 positions matching TRBD2. The J segment lost 0 bases and the V segment lost 1 base, leaving 5 bases of the junction unmatched. Looked up from germline, CDR1 is SGHTA and CDR2 is FQGNSA. The CDR3 runs to 16 residues. CDR3 sequence: CASSLDLAGGSYEQYF. Here the CDR3 DNA reads TGTGCCAGCAGCTTAGATCTAGCGGGTGGCTCCTACGAGCAGTACTTC.

The gene calls are TRBV20-1 and TRBJ2-7, with D unresolved. Germline V gene sequence: CDR1 DFQATT, CDR2 SNEGSKA (reference sequence). The CDR3 runs 14 residues. With 0 bases removed from V and 3 bases from J, the gap between germline ends came to 12 bases. The CDR3 here is CSAREARAVYEQYF. CDR3 DNA: TGCAGTGCTAGAGAGGCTCGCGCCGTCTACGAGCAGTACTTC.

This clonotype has more than one count but fewer than ten. The chain carries TRBV29-1 and TRBJ1-4; D unclear. The CDR3 is 11 residues long. V lost 7 bases and J lost 7, with 10 bases in between. Per germline, CDR1 SQVTM and CDR2 ANQGSEA. This CDR3 is CSARRGEKLFF. The CDR3 nucleotides are TGCAGCGCTCGTCGAGGTGAAAAACTGTTTTTT.

This clonotype was counted many times. The chain links TRBV18 to TRBJ2-2; D may match TRBD1 or TRBD2 (5 bases each). Per germline, CDR1 KGHSH and CDR2 LQKENI. V was cut by 8 bases and J by 2 bases, with 18 bases left in between. The CDR3 length is 16 residues. The CDR3 DNA reads TGTGCCAGCCGATTTGGTTCGAGGGGAAACACCGGGGAGCTGTTTTTT. It is translated as CASRFGSRGNTGELFF.